A single sample gave rise to the 27 T cell receptor beta chains below, sequenced in a study of neurological immune-mediated disorders. TCRdb processed the 5' RACE reads anew with MiXCR; each CDR3 protein has one entry. The sample lists around 78,000 distinct CDR3 sequences, more than 15% seen once, with 15% to 19% in the top ten. The sequenced sample consisted of PBMCs. These receptors were taken from a woman aged 40 to 55 in good health.

Ten or more counts support this clonotype. V is TRBV7-2 and J is TRBJ2-7; 9 bases match TRBD1. The CDR3 runs 14 residues. Per germline, CDR1 SGHTA and CDR2 FQGNSA. After removal of 4 bases from V and 4 bases from J, the junction contained 5 bases not matched to a gene. The CDR3 loop reads CASSSTGGGYEQYF. The CDR3 coding sequence is TGTGCCAGCAGCTCGACAGGGGGGGGGTACGAGCAGTACTTC.

This clonotype was found many times. The V and J genes are TRBV4-2 and TRBJ1-5; D perhaps matches TRBD1 (6 bases). The germline gives CDR1 LGHNA, CDR2 YNFKEQ. The length of the CDR3 is 14 residues. Trimming removed 1 base from V and 3 bases from J, with 7 bases in between. CDR3 DNA sequence: TGTGCCAGCAGCCAAGGGACAGCCAATCAGCCCCAGCATTTT. Protein product: CASSQGTANQPQHF.

V gene TRBV6-6 combines with J gene TRBJ1-5; D gene ambiguous. The germline CDR1 and CDR2 sequences are MNHNY and SVGAGI (reference sequence). V was shortened by 5 bases and J by 0 bases, with 11 bases between the two germline ends. The CDR3 sequence is 15 residues long. This CDR3 is CASSQEISSNQPQHF. The DNA for the CDR3 is TGTGCCAGCAGTCAGGAGATTTCTAGCAATCAGCCCCAGCATTTT.

This clonotype showed up many times. Here the CDR3 reads CASSRGAYYEQYV. CDR3 DNA sequence: TGTGCCAGCTCACGGGGGGCCTACTACGAGCAGTACGTC. The chain carries TRBV18 and TRBJ2-7, with D perhaps matching TRBD1 or TRBD2 (6 bases each). V gave up 4 bases and J gave up 3 bases, with 10 bases separating them. Germline lookup yields CDR1 KGHSH and CDR2 LQKENI. The CDR3 runs 13 residues.

This clonotype has at least ten counts. V is TRBV25-1 and J is TRBJ2-2; 7 nucleotides agree with TRBD1. The CDR3 consists of 16 residues. V shed 2 bases and J 2 bases; nucleotides not matched to a gene: 5. Looked up from germline, CDR1 is MGHDK and CDR2 is SYGVNS. The CDR3 reads CASSEVGTANTGELFF. The CDR3 DNA reads as TGTGCCAGCAGTGAAGTCGGGACAGCCAACACCGGGGAGCTGTTTTTT.

This clonotype was detected many times. The V call is TRBV4-3, the J call TRBJ2-6; 10 nucleotides align to TRBD1. The V gene's germline CDR1 is LGHNA and CDR2 YSLEER. The CDR3 extends over 19 amino acids. The ends lost 0 bases at V and 0 bases at J; junction bases unmatched: 5. In nucleotides, the CDR3 is TGCGCCAGCAGCCAAGATGACGGGACAGGGGTCTCTGGGGCCAACGTCCTGACTTTC. Protein: CASSQDDGTGVSGANVLTF.

This clonotype was detected many times. The chain uses TRBV6-5 and TRBJ2-1; 10 positions agree with TRBD2. This CDR3 spans 16 amino acids. V lost 0 bases to trimming and J lost 6 bases; unmatched junction nucleotides: 5. CDR1 and CDR2 from the germline V gene are MNHEY and SVGAGI. The CDR3 coding sequence is TGTGCCAGCAGTTACTCAAGCGGGGGGGCCGTCAATGAGCAGTTCTTC. It encodes CASSYSSGGAVNEQFF.

This clonotype was detected many times. The V gene is TRBV5-1, the J gene TRBJ1-2; tentative D call: TRBD1 (5 bases). Trimming removed 3 bases from V and 4 bases from J, with 10 bases in between. CDR3 size: 13 residues. Germline V gives CDR1 SGHRS, CDR2 YFSETQ. CDR3 residues: CASSWGRSYGYTF. DNA for the CDR3: TGCGCCAGCAGCTGGGGACGGAGCTATGGCTACACCTTC.

The rearrangement uses TRBV5-1 and TRBJ2-1; D is possibly TRBD1 (5 bases). Trimming stripped 0 bases from V and 2 bases from J, with 12 bases between. Germline assignment: CDR1 SGHRS and CDR2 YFSETQ. The CDR3 is made up of 16 amino acids. The CDR3 reads CASSLDRQETYNEQFF. CDR3 sequence (DNA): TGCGCCAGCAGCTTGGACAGGCAAGAGACCTACAATGAGCAGTTCTTC.

The sample holds many counts of this clonotype. The chain couples TRBV6-2 or TRBV6-3 to TRBJ2-7, with D unclear. Germline loops: CDR1 MNHEY, CDR2 SVGEGT. Trimming cost V 0 bases and J 1 base, with 7 bases left between them. This CDR3 contains 14 residues. CDR3 nucleotides: TGTGCCAGCAGTTACTCTCGGGCGTCCTACGAGCAGTACGTC. Protein: CASSYSRASYEQYV.

This clonotype was counted ten times or more. The gene calls are TRBV12-3 or TRBV12-4 and TRBJ2-3, with D hard to call. Deletions cut 3 bases from V and 2 bases from J, with 15 bases between. This CDR3 has 16 residues. As DNA, the CDR3 is TGTGCCAGCAGTTTGAAGCGCGAGTCGCCCACAGATACGCAGTATTTT. It codes for CASSLKRESPTDTQYF.

At least ten counts were recorded for this clonotype. This likely comes from a read error, as the CDR3 has no conserved phenylalanine or tryptophan at its end. The DNA is left out, because the CDR3 cannot be placed on it with certainty; the CDR3 is given as TCRdb lists it. This sequence joins TRBV5-1 and TRBJ2-3; the D call in the table, TRBD2, was not verified against the DNA. The CDR3 is 10 residues long, ends included. Germline CDR1 reads SGHRS; CDR2 reads YFSETQ. CDR3 protein: CASSLATGGH.

Ten or more counts support this clonotype. V usage is TRBV20-1 and J usage is TRBJ2-2; the D gene is possibly TRBD2 (5 bases). V lost 2 bases and J 6 bases, leaving 13 bases between the germline ends. This CDR3 spans 14 amino acids. Germline lookup yields CDR1 DFQATT and CDR2 SNEGSKA (reference sequence). The CDR3 sequence is CSARRALGAGELFF. In DNA form, the CDR3 reads TGCAGTGCTAGAAGAGCGCTCGGGGCCGGGGAGCTGTTTTTT.

This rearrangement joins TRBV28 to TRBJ1-3; D gene ambiguous. The CDR3 length is 15 residues. Trimming removed 4 bases at V and 0 bases at J, with 10 bases between. Germline CDR1 MDHEN, CDR2 SYDVKM. CDR3 DNA sequence: TGTGCCAGCAGTTCGGGAGTTCTCTCTGGAAACACCATATATTTT. Its translation: CASSSGVLSGNTIYF.

This clonotype showed up many times. The rearrangement joins TRBV7-3 to TRBJ2-3; a weak D match, TRBD1 (6 bases). The CDR3 loop spans 16 amino acids. The V gene's germline CDR1 is SGHTA and CDR2 FQGTGA. Trimming cost V 2 bases and J 0 bases, with 12 bases left between them. The CDR3: CASSLGGPGSTDTQYF. The CDR3 DNA is TGTGCCAGCAGCTTAGGGGGCCCCGGCAGCACAGATACGCAGTATTTT.

The V and J genes are TRBV25-1 and TRBJ2-1; TRBD1 matches at 11 bases. The CDR3 contains 19 residues. Losses at the gene ends were 5 bases for V and 3 bases for J; bases not matched to a gene: 15. The germline CDR1 and CDR2 sequences are MGHDK and SYGVNS. CDR3 DNA: TGTGCCAGCAGTTCGGGGGGACAGGGGGTCTTTTCCCGCTACAATGAGCAGTTCTTC. Amino acids: CASSSGGQGVFSRYNEQFF.

This clonotype came up many times. The chain employs TRBV7-2 and TRBJ2-7, with D perhaps matching TRBD2 (6 bases). The CDR3 totals 15 residues. V was cut by 4 bases and J by 6 bases, with 19 bases left in between. CDR1 and CDR2 (germline): SGHTA, FQGNSA. The CDR3: CASSSGGLGGGEQYV. The DNA for the CDR3 is TGTGCCAGCAGCTCCGGCGGGCTTGGGGGAGGCGAGCAGTACGTC.

The chain employs TRBV11-2 and TRBJ2-7; 7 positions agree with TRBD1. The CDR3 is made up of 15 amino acids. The V segment lost 4 bases and the J segment 2 bases; nucleotides outside the gene matches: 8. Per the germline V gene, CDR1 is SGHAT and CDR2 is FQNNGV. CDR3 sequence (DNA): TGTGCCAGCAGCTCTAAAGGACAGGCCACCTACGAGCAGTACTTC. This codes for CASSSKGQATYEQYF.

This clonotype was seen ten or more times. V gene TRBV6-1 combines with J gene TRBJ2-7; D not certain. The CDR3 runs to 13 residues. Germline CDR1 and CDR2: MNHNS and SASEGT. Trimming cost V 4 bases and J 5 bases, with 12 bases left between them. CDR3 sequence reads: CASSATASNEQYV. In DNA, the CDR3 is TGTGCCAGCAGTGCGACGGCCTCAAACGAGCAGTACGTC.

This clonotype turned up a few times. The chain combines TRBV5-1 with TRBJ2-1, with 9 bases that match TRBD1. This CDR3 is 15 amino acids long. V shed 3 bases, J shed 8 bases, and the junction held 9 bases outside the gene matches. From germline, CDR1 is SGHRS and CDR2 YFSETQ. The CDR3 here is CASSSNRDRVDEQFF. In DNA, the CDR3 is TGCGCCAGCAGCTCAAACCGGGACAGGGTCGATGAGCAGTTCTTC.

Ten or more counts support this clonotype. The V call is TRBV27, the J call TRBJ1-1; D is unresolved. Trimming removed 4 bases at V and 1 base at J, with 13 bases between. The CDR3 length is 15 residues. The germline V gene encodes CDR1 MNHEY and CDR2 SMNVEV (reference sequence). The CDR3 DNA follows: TGTGCCAGCAGTTCCCCGGGTTCGGGGAACACTGAAGCTTTCTTT. The encoded protein is CASSSPGSGNTEAFF.

This clonotype was counted only a few times. This chain connects TRBV7-2 to TRBJ1-6; no firm D call. Trimming stripped 0 bases from V and 14 bases from J, with 8 bases between. The CDR3 runs to 12 residues. Germline V gene data show CDR1 as SGHTA and CDR2 as FQGNSA. Here the CDR3 reads CASSLAQATLHF. CDR3 DNA: TGTGCCAGCAGCTTAGCGCAGGCAACCCTCCACTTT. Based on the CDR3 plus reference TRBV7-2 and TRBJ1-6, the full variable domain is GAGVSQSPSNKVTEKGKDVELRCDPISGHTALYWYRQSLGQGLEFLIYFQGNSAPDKSGLPSDRFSAERTGGSVSTLTIQRTQQEDSAVYLCASSLAQATLHFGNGTRLTVT.

This clonotype was recorded many times. The chain uses TRBV5-1 and TRBJ2-3, with 9 bases lining up with TRBD2. With V trimmed by 4 bases and J by 4 bases, 7 bases remained unmatched. Germline V gene sequence: CDR1 SGHRS, CDR2 YFSETQ. This CDR3 is built from 15 residues. Written as DNA, the CDR3 is TGCGCCAGCAGCCCCGGGACTAGCACAGCAGATACGCAGTATTTT. It translates to CASSPGTSTADTQYF. Based on the CDR3 plus reference TRBV5-1 and TRBJ2-3, the full variable domain is KAGVTQTPRYLIKTRGQQVTLSCSPISGHRSVSWYQQTPGQGLQFLFEYFSETQRNKGNFPGRFSGRQFSNSRSEMNVSTLELGDSALYLCASSPGTSTADTQYFGPGTRLTVL.

In its sample, this clonotype was seen many times. The V and J genes are TRBV5-1 and TRBJ2-6, with a possible D match to TRBD1 (6 bases). With 4 bases removed from V and 3 bases from J, the gap between germline ends came to 20 bases. The CDR3 loop spans 18 amino acids. CDR1 and CDR2 (germline): SGHRS, YFSETQ. The CDR3 sequence is CASSPNLNRESGANVLTF. CDR3 coding DNA: TGCGCCAGCAGCCCTAATTTAAACAGGGAGAGTGGGGCCAACGTCCTGACTTTC.

This clonotype was recorded many times. The chain combines TRBV28 with TRBJ1-2; D is unclear. The CDR3 sequence is 14 residues long. V was clipped by 1 base and J by 4 bases, with 10 bases between them. Germline V gene lookup returns CDR1 MDHEN and CDR2 SYDVKM. CDR3 sequence: CASSLYTPSYGYTF. DNA for the CDR3: TGTGCCAGCAGTTTATATACCCCCAGCTATGGCTACACCTTC.

This clonotype has just a few counts. This chain joins TRBV4-1 and TRBJ2-1; 8 bases fit TRBD1. After removal of 4 bases from V and 6 bases from J, the junction contained 5 bases not matched to a gene. The CDR3 covers 14 residues. The germline gives CDR1 MGHRA, CDR2 YSYEKL. CDR3 coding DNA: TGCGCCAGCAGCCCGGCGGACAGGGTCAATGAGCAGTTCTTC. Its translation: CASSPADRVNEQFF.

This clonotype was detected ten times or more. The chain has TRBV7-3 and TRBJ2-3; 7 bases are shared with TRBD2. The CDR3 runs 14 residues. CDR1 and CDR2 from the germline V gene are SGHTA and FQGTGA. The J segment lost 6 bases and the V segment lost 4 bases, leaving 7 bases of the junction unmatched. This CDR3 is CASSSGTMPDTQYF. In nucleotides, the CDR3 is TGTGCCAGCAGCTCCGGGACTATGCCTGATACGCAGTATTTT.